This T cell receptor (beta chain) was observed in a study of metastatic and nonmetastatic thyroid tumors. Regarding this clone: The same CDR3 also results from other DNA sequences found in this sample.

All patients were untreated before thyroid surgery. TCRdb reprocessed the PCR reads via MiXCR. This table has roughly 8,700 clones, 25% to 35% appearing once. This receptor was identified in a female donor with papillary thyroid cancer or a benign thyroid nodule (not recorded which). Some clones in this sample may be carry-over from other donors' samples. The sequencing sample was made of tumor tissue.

The CDR3: CASRRGGPQETQYF. The CDR3 coding sequence is TGTGCCAGCAGGAGGGGGGGGCCACAAGAGACCCAGTACTTC. This chain links TRBV6-1 with TRBJ2-5, with a weak D call TRBD2 (7 bases). The CDR3 sequence is 14 residues long. The V end lost 6 bases, the J end lost 2 bases, and 13 bases lay between the germline ends. CDR1 MNHNS and CDR2 SASEGT come from the germline V gene.